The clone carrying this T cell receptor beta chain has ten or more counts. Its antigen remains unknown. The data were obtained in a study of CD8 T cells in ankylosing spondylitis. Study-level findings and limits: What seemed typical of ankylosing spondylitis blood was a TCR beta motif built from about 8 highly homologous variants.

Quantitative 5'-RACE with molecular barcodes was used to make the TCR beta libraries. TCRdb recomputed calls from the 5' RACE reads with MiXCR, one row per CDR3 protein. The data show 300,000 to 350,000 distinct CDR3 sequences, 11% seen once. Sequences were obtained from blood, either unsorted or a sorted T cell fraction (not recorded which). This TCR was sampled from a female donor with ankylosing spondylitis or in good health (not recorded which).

The CDR3 protein is CASSPEGEGYNEQFF. The CDR3 DNA reads TGCGCCAGCAGCCCCGAGGGAGAGGGATACAATGAGCAGTTCTTC. This chain joins TRBV5-1 and TRBJ2-1; maybe TRBD2 (5 bases). V lost 4 bases and J 4 bases, leaving 15 bases between the germline ends. The germline V gene encodes CDR1 SGHRS and CDR2 YFSETQ. The CDR3 length is 15 residues.